The 32 T cell receptor beta chains in this list originate from one sample, sequenced in a study of response to subunit inactivated influenza vaccine. TCRdb reanalysed the RT-PCR reads using MiXCR and keeps one entry per CDR3 protein. The profile shows 300,000 to 350,000 distinct CDR3 sequences, roughly a fifth of them singletons. The sample was PBMCs from blood, taken about 19 months after vaccination. The receptors were sampled from a man aged 45 to 75 who received an inactivated influenza vaccine.

This clonotype was recorded at least ten times. The CDR3 DNA follows: TGCGCCAGCAGCCAAGGGGACCAGAGCTCCTACAATGAGCAGTTCTTC. Translation gives CASSQGDQSSYNEQFF. The chain joins TRBV4-3 to TRBJ2-1; D possibly matches TRBD1 or TRBD2 (5 bases each). The germline gives CDR1 LGHNA, CDR2 YSLEER. The ends were cut back, 1 base at V and 0 bases at J, with 10 bases in the middle. This CDR3 contains 16 residues.

This rearrangement joins TRBV12-3 or TRBV12-4 to TRBJ1-3, with D uncertain. CDR3 size: 13 residues. With 8 bases removed from V and 0 bases from J, the gap between germline ends came to 8 bases. In DNA form, the CDR3 reads TGTGCCAGCGGATATCTCTCTGGAAACACCATATATTTT. It translates to CASGYLSGNTIYF.

This clonotype was seen more than once but under ten times. The chain is built from TRBV12-3 or TRBV12-4 and TRBJ2-5, with TRBD2 matching over 13 bases. The CDR3 contains 20 residues. V lost 3 bases to trimming and J lost 3 bases; unmatched junction nucleotides: 16. The CDR3 loop reads CASSFMPRFGTSGTEETQYF. Written as DNA, the CDR3 is TGTGCCAGCAGTTTTATGCCGCGTTTTGGGACTAGCGGGACCGAAGAGACCCAGTACTTC.

This clonotype showed up many times. The J gene is TRBJ2-7, the V gene TRBV12-3 or TRBV12-4, with TRBD2 matching 9 bases. The CDR3 runs to 16 residues. After removal of 6 bases from V and 8 bases from J, the junction contained 17 bases not matched to a gene. The CDR3 protein is CASSYPLTSGTYQQYF. The CDR3 coding sequence is TGTGCCAGCAGCTATCCCCTGACTAGCGGTACCTATCAGCAGTACTTC.

The rearrangement links TRBV3-1 to TRBJ1-1; no firm D call. V lost 4 bases and J 1 base, leaving 10 bases between the germline ends. There are 14 residues in the CDR3. Germline CDR1 reads LGHDT; CDR2 reads YNNKEL (reference sequence). This chain's CDR3 is CASSPPLRNTEAFF. The CDR3 DNA reads as TGTGCCAGCAGCCCCCCTCTGCGGAACACTGAAGCTTTCTTT. The variable domain in full, with the rest retrieved from reference TRBV3-1 and TRBJ1-1, is DTAVSQTPKYLVTQMGNDKSIKCEQNLGHDTMYWYKQDSKKFLKIMFSYNNKELIINETVPNRFSPKSPDKAHLNLHINSLELGDSAVYFCASSPPLRNTEAFFGQGTRLTVV.

In this sample, this clonotype turned up a few times. This chain links TRBV6-2 or TRBV6-3 with TRBJ2-6, with unresolved D. The ends were cut back, 2 bases at V and 0 bases at J, with 8 bases in the middle. The CDR3 totals 16 residues. Germline V gene sequence: CDR1 MNHEY, CDR2 SVGEGT. The DNA of the CDR3 is TGTGCCAGCAGTTACGGGCTTTCCTCTGGGGCCAACGTCCTGACTTTC. Its translation: CASSYGLSSGANVLTF.

The chain links TRBV12-3 or TRBV12-4 to TRBJ1-1; D unresolved. The CDR3 consists of 15 residues. Trimming took off 0 bases at V and 7 bases at J, with 15 bases between the two ends. CDR3 sequence reads: CASSLAGVSGGEAFF. DNA of the CDR3: TGTGCCAGCAGTTTAGCGGGCGTCTCGGGAGGTGAAGCTTTCTTT.

The rearrangement uses TRBV20-1 and TRBJ2-5; TRBD1 agrees at 7 bases. The CDR3 has 14 amino acids. The junction had 10 bases not matched to a gene; V was cut back by 5 bases and J by 4 bases. The germline gives CDR1 DFQATT, CDR2 SNEGSKA (reference sequence). In DNA form, the CDR3 reads TGCAGTGCTTCACGACAGGGACGATTAGAGACCCAGTACTTC. It is translated as CSASRQGRLETQYF.

This clonotype was detected a few times. The chain carries TRBV20-1 and TRBJ2-7; perhaps TRBD1 as D (7 bases). The germline V and J ends were trimmed by 6 bases and 4 bases, with 19 bases remaining between them. The CDR3 spans 14 residues. Germline V gives CDR1 DFQATT, CDR2 SNEGSKA (reference sequence). The CDR3 region has the DNA TGCAGTGCACCATGGAGGGGGCAATCATACGAGCAGTACTTC. Translation gives CSAPWRGQSYEQYF.

The table lists this clonotype with many counts. V usage is TRBV4-1 and J usage is TRBJ1-2, with 7 bases fitting TRBD1. The CDR3 is made up of 15 amino acids. V was pared by 4 bases and J by 4 bases, with 9 bases of the junction left unmatched. The germline CDR1 and CDR2 sequences are MGHRA and YSYEKL. The CDR3 region is CASSPRDSPSYGYTF. CDR3 sequence (DNA): TGCGCCAGCAGCCCGCGGGACAGTCCTTCCTATGGCTACACCTTC.

This clonotype was found many times. The chain combines TRBV20-1 with TRBJ1-3; possibly TRBD1 for D (6 bases). The germline V gene has CDR1 DFQATT and CDR2 SNEGSKA (reference sequence). The CDR3 totals 15 residues. V lost 1 base, J lost 2 bases, and 12 bases lay in between. The CDR3 coding sequence is TGCAGTGCTAGAGTAGGGGGACTCCCTGGAAACACCATATATTTT. Protein sequence: CSARVGGLPGNTIYF.

This clonotype turned up a few times. The genes are TRBV4-1 and TRBJ2-2; no reliable D call. This CDR3 spans 15 amino acids. Deletions cut 0 bases from V and 4 bases from J, with 9 bases between. Germline V gives CDR1 MGHRA, CDR2 YSYEKL. The CDR3: CASSQEGSGTGELFF. CDR3 nucleotides: TGCGCCAGCAGCCAAGAGGGGTCGGGCACCGGGGAGCTGTTTTTT.

The sample holds a few counts of this clonotype. CDR3 coding DNA: TGTGCCAGCAGGGATGTAAGTGGCTACACCTTC. It translates to CASRDVSGYTF. The rearrangement uses TRBV6-6 and TRBJ1-2; D gene unclear. Germline V gene data show CDR1 as MNHNY and CDR2 as SVGAGI (reference sequence). There are 11 residues in the CDR3. V shed 6 bases and J shed 7 bases, with 9 bases lying between them.

This chain links TRBV28 with TRBJ2-5, with 10 bases fitting TRBD1. The germline V gene has CDR1 MDHEN and CDR2 SYDVKM. The CDR3 runs 13 residues. J was trimmed by 5 bases and V by 8 bases; bases with no gene match: 5. CDR3 bases: TGTGCCAGCCGGGACAGGGGCAGGGAGACCCAGTACTTC. Translated: CASRDRGRETQYF. The full variable domain, its missing parts supplied by reference TRBV28 and TRBJ2-5, is DVKVTQSSRYLVKRTGEKVFLECVQDMDHENMFWYRQDPGLGLRLIYFSYDVKMKEKGDIPEGYSVSREKKERFSLILESASTNQTSMYLCASRDRGRETQYFGPGTRLLVL.

The chain joins TRBV6-2 or TRBV6-3 to TRBJ1-3; perhaps TRBD1 as D (5 bases). The CDR3 is made up of 15 amino acids. Trimming took off 5 bases at V and 0 bases at J, with 11 bases between the two ends. Germline loops: CDR1 MNHEY, CDR2 SVGEGT. The CDR3 region is CASSLQAFSGNTIYF. In DNA, the CDR3 is TGTGCCAGCAGTCTACAGGCGTTCTCTGGAAACACCATATATTTT.

This clonotype occurred a few times. V is TRBV29-1 and J is TRBJ2-7; D not certain. V was clipped by 6 bases and J by 4 bases, with 13 bases between them. CDR1 SQVTM and CDR2 ANQGSEA come from the germline V gene. This CDR3 is 12 amino acids long. The DNA for the CDR3 is TGCAGCGTGAACGACTGGCAGTACGAGCAGTACTTC. It is translated as CSVNDWQYEQYF.

The genes are TRBV12-3 or TRBV12-4 and TRBJ1-2; 10 nucleotides align to TRBD1. J was trimmed by 0 bases and V by 6 bases; bases with no gene match: 7. The CDR3 extends over 16 amino acids. The CDR3 region has the DNA TGTGCCAGCAGAATGACAGGGGGCCTTCCTAACTATGGCTACACCTTC. Amino acid sequence: CASRMTGGLPNYGYTF.

CDR3 nucleotide sequence: TGTGCCAGCAGCTTAGTACAGGGATACTACGAGCAGTACTTC. Its translation: CASSLVQGYYEQYF. The chain has TRBV7-2 and TRBJ2-7, with a possible D match to TRBD1 (6 bases). The CDR3 covers 14 residues. Trimming took 1 base from V and 3 from J, leaving 10 bases between them. The V gene's germline CDR1 is SGHTA and CDR2 FQGNSA.

The V gene is TRBV9, the J gene TRBJ2-1; TRBD1 aligns across 10 bases. J gave up 6 bases and V 3 bases, and 3 bases lay outside the gene matches. CDR1 is SGDLS and CDR2 is YYNGEE in the germline V gene. CDR3 length: 14 amino acids. The CDR3 spells CASSARTGGNEQFF. The CDR3 DNA is TGTGCCAGCAGCGCGAGGACAGGGGGCAATGAGCAGTTCTTC.

CDR3 sequence reads: CASSQDPQIYYGYTF. DNA for the CDR3: TGCGCCAGCAGCCAAGACCCACAGATTTACTATGGCTACACCTTC. The chain combines TRBV4-1 with TRBJ1-2, with D hard to call. Per germline, CDR1 MGHRA and CDR2 YSYEKL. The CDR3 sequence is 15 residues long. V lost 0 bases to trimming and J lost 3 bases, with 11 bases between them.

In this sample, this clonotype turned up a few times. The CDR3 ends on some other residue instead of the conserved phenylalanine or tryptophan, so this is likely a read error. Because the CDR3's place on the DNA is in doubt, the DNA is left out and the CDR3 is given as listed by TCRdb. The chain is built from TRBV7-9 and TRBJ2-1; the listed D gene, TRBD2, was not tested against the DNA. The CDR3 sequence runs 13 residues, both termini included. From germline, CDR1 is SEHNR and CDR2 FQNEAQ (reference sequence). The CDR3 sequence is CASSRGLADPNRV.

This clonotype came up a few times. The chain couples TRBV20-1 to TRBJ1-1, with TRBD1 as a possible D gene (5 bases). The CDR3 sequence is 14 residues long. Germline lookup yields CDR1 DFQATT and CDR2 SNEGSKA (reference sequence). V lost 3 bases and J 1 base, leaving 12 bases between the germline ends. The CDR3 DNA reads as TGCAGTGCTAGGTGGCCAGGGTGGAACACTGAAGCTTTCTTT. This sequence encodes CSARWPGWNTEAFF.

This clonotype was recorded many times. The V and J genes are TRBV20-1 and TRBJ1-5; TRBD1 agrees at 7 bases. With 3 bases clipped from V and 0 bases from J, the junction kept 8 bases outside the gene matches. Germline V gene sequence: CDR1 DFQATT, CDR2 SNEGSKA (reference sequence). The CDR3 totals 16 residues. This chain's CDR3 is CSASRQGEGSNQPQHF. For the CDR3, the DNA is TGCAGTGCTAGCAGACAGGGAGAGGGTAGCAATCAGCCCCAGCATTTT.

This sequence joins TRBV15 and TRBJ1-5; 11 bases match TRBD1. The CDR3 extends over 16 amino acids. Germline CDR1 reads LNHNV; CDR2 reads YYDKDF (reference sequence). V shed 0 bases, J shed 3 bases, and the junction held 1 base outside the gene matches. CDR3 coding DNA: TGTGCCACCAGCAGAGATGGACAGGGGGCCAATCAGCCCCAGCATTTT. Translating gives CATSRDGQGANQPQHF.

The chain is built from TRBV5-1 and TRBJ1-3; possible D gene TRBD1, 5 bases. Germline V CDR1 and CDR2: SGHRS, YFSETQ. This CDR3 spans 15 amino acids. The V and J ends lost 2 bases and 0 bases respectively, with 9 bases between them. CDR3 sequence: CASSFDSSSGNTIYF. Here the CDR3 DNA reads TGCGCCAGCAGCTTCGACAGTAGCTCTGGAAACACCATATATTTT.

Only a few counts were recorded for this clonotype. This chain joins TRBV7-6 and TRBJ2-7; the match to TRBD2 covers 11 bases. J was trimmed by 2 bases and V by 1 base; bases with no gene match: 1. There are 15 residues in the CDR3. From germline, CDR1 is SGHVS and CDR2 FNYEAQ. CDR3 protein: CASSLGGLAAYEQYF. The CDR3 bases are TGTGCCAGCAGCTTAGGGGGACTAGCGGCCTACGAGCAGTACTTC.

This clonotype has at least ten counts. The rearrangement uses TRBV18 and TRBJ1-1; possible D gene TRBD1, 5 bases. The CDR3 has 14 amino acids. Germline values: CDR1 KGHSH, CDR2 LQKENI. With 3 bases removed from V and 3 bases from J, the gap between germline ends came to 11 bases. As DNA, the CDR3 is TGTGCCAGCTCACCGGTGCGGGGGTACACTGAAGCTTTCTTT. Translated, it gives CASSPVRGYTEAFF.

This clonotype showed up many times. The genes are TRBV2 and TRBJ1-1, with D uncertain. The CDR3 contains 15 residues. Germline assignment: CDR1 SNHLY and CDR2 FYNNEI. V lost 3 bases to trimming and J lost 0 bases, with 11 bases between them. The CDR3 spells CASSDKEMMNTEAFF. In DNA form, the CDR3 reads TGTGCCAGCAGTGATAAGGAGATGATGAACACTGAAGCTTTCTTT.

The chain joins TRBV19 to TRBJ2-3, with D possibly called TRBD1 or TRBD2 (7 bases each). Per germline, CDR1 LNHDA and CDR2 SQIVND (reference sequence). This CDR3 is built from 15 residues. The V end was cut by 4 bases, the J end by 3 bases, with 14 bases between. The CDR3 spells CASSTTGEGTDTQYF. The CDR3 DNA sequence: TGTGCCAGTAGTACCACAGGGGAGGGAACAGATACGCAGTATTTT.

There are many counts of this clonotype. The chain has TRBV5-1 and TRBJ1-1, with TRBD1 as a possible D gene (5 bases). CDR1 and CDR2 from the germline V gene are SGHRS and YFSETQ. The CDR3 has 16 residues. Deletions cut 0 bases from V and 0 bases from J, with 12 bases between. This CDR3 reads CASSLGSRGMNTEAFF. In DNA, the CDR3 is TGCGCCAGCAGCTTGGGTTCTAGGGGCATGAACACTGAAGCTTTCTTT.

The chain uses TRBV5-6 and TRBJ1-6, with unresolved D. The CDR3 extends over 14 amino acids. CDR1 is SGHDT and CDR2 is YYEEEE in the germline V gene. The ends were cut back, 1 base at V and 0 bases at J, with 2 bases in the middle. The CDR3 protein is CASSLYSYNSPLHF. CDR3 nucleotide sequence: TGTGCCAGCAGCTTGTACTCCTATAATTCACCCCTCCACTTT.

The chain recombines TRBV25-1 with TRBJ1-4, with no clear D. Looked up from germline, CDR1 is MGHDK and CDR2 is SYGVNS. V gave up 3 bases and J gave up 7 bases, with 6 bases separating them. The CDR3 covers 12 residues. The CDR3 coding sequence is TGTGCCAGCAGTGAGTTCGGTGAAAAACTGTTTTTT. Translated, it gives CASSEFGEKLFF.